The 20 T cell receptor beta chains below all came from one sample that was sequenced in a study of PD-1 blockade in classical Hodgkin lymphoma. TCRdb's table, derived via immunoSEQ multiplex PCR, lists solely in-frame clones and lacks some. The table has around 25,000 clones, 70% to 90% seen once; the top ten hold 23%. Time point reported: cycle 4 day 1 (C4D1), after less than 7 weeks of nivolumab. Exposure to brentuximab vedotin varied, and each patient had relapsed following autologous stem cell transplantation. The starting material was peripheral blood mononuclear cells (PBMCs), obtained before the fourth cycle of nivolumab. The receptors derive from a human donor with classical Hodgkin lymphoma.

The CDR3 nucleotides are TGCGCCAGCAGTGATGGGACAGGAGCTAACTATGGCTACACCTTC. It specifies CASSDGTGANYGYTF. The chain has TRBV10-2 and TRBJ1-2, with 8 bases identical to TRBD1. After removal of 3 bases from V and 0 bases from J, the junction contained 3 bases not matched to a gene. Germline CDR1 WSHSY, CDR2 SAAADI. This CDR3 comprises 15 residues.

The chain joins TRBV10-3 to TRBJ2-4; D ambiguous. Germline V gene sequence: CDR1 ENHRY, CDR2 SYGVKD. The V and J ends lost 3 bases and 5 bases respectively, with 8 bases between them. This CDR3 is built from 13 residues. The CDR3 DNA follows: TGTGCCATCAGTGAATACGGAGAAAACATTCAGTACTTC. It is translated as CAISEYGENIQYF.

The gene calls are TRBV11-2 and TRBJ1-5; the D gene is possibly TRBD1 (5 bases). The CDR3 has 16 residues. The germline gives CDR1 SGHAT, CDR2 FQNNGV. V was clipped by 0 bases and J by 0 bases, with 9 bases between them. The DNA of the CDR3 is TGTGCCAGCAGCTTAGACACAGGATATAGCAATCAGCCCCAGCATTTT. Translation gives CASSLDTGYSNQPQHF.

This rearrangement joins TRBV27 to TRBJ2-5; unclear D gene. Trimming took 5 bases from V and 1 from J, leaving 11 bases between them. Germline lookup yields CDR1 MNHEY and CDR2 SMNVEV (reference sequence). The CDR3 is 14 amino acids. The CDR3 is CASSLKSAQETQYF. In DNA, the CDR3 is TGTGCCAGCAGTCTCAAAAGCGCCCAAGAGACCCAGTACTTC.

The chain recombines TRBV6-5 with TRBJ1-2, with TRBD1 matching 9 bases. With V trimmed by 2 bases and J by 6 bases, 1 base remained unmatched. Germline V gives CDR1 MNHEY, CDR2 SVGAGI. This CDR3 contains 13 residues. The CDR3 protein is CASSYRDRDGYTF. Here the CDR3 DNA reads TGTGCCAGCAGTTACCGGGACAGGGATGGCTACACCTTC.

This chain uses TRBV4-1 with TRBJ2-1; TRBD2 is a possible D gene (5 bases). This CDR3 has 17 residues. Germline assignment: CDR1 MGHRA and CDR2 YSYEKL. With 3 bases removed from V and 4 bases from J, the gap between germline ends came to 19 bases. CDR3: CASSHGSSPSVYNEQFF. CDR3 nucleotide sequence: TGCGCCAGCAGCCATGGGAGTAGCCCATCGGTTTACAATGAGCAGTTCTTC.

The rearrangement joins TRBV25-1 to TRBJ1-4, with D uncertain. The CDR3 is 12 amino acids. The germline V gene encodes CDR1 MGHDK and CDR2 SYGVNS. V was shortened by 4 bases and J by 7 bases, with 7 bases between the two germline ends. CDR3: CASSARGEKLFF. In DNA, the CDR3 is TGTGCCAGCAGTGCCCGGGGTGAAAAACTGTTTTTT. The variable domain in full, completed from reference TRBV25-1 and TRBJ1-4, reads EADIYQTPRYLVIGTGKKITLECSQTMGHDKMYWYQQDPGMELHLIHYSYGVNSTEKGDLSSESTVSRIRTEHFPLTLESARPSHTSQYLCASSARGEKLFFGSGTQLSVL.

The rearrangement joins TRBV2 to TRBJ1-6, with D unresolved. The CDR3 totals 14 residues. Germline-derived CDR1 and CDR2 are SNHLY and FYNNEI. Trimming removed 1 base from V and 5 bases from J, with 6 bases in between. Here the CDR3 reads CASSEDSNNSPLHF. The DNA for the CDR3 is TGTGCCAGCAGTGAAGACTCGAATAATTCACCCCTCCACTTT.

This clone was found once. The same CDR3 is also encoded by other DNA sequences in this sample. V and J are TRBV6-5 and TRBJ2-2; a possible D gene is TRBD1 (5 bases). Trimming shortened V by 3 bases and J by 4 bases, and 9 bases separated the two germline ends. This CDR3 has 14 amino acids. Per the germline V gene, CDR1 is MNHEY and CDR2 is SVGAGI. CDR3 sequence: CASSYRTTTGELFF. CDR3 coding DNA: TGTGCCAGCAGTTATCGGACAACCACCGGGGAGCTGTTTTTT.

The V call is TRBV5-1, the J call TRBJ2-3, with 10 nucleotides matching TRBD2. The CDR3 is made up of 16 amino acids. CDR1 SGHRS and CDR2 YFSETQ come from the germline V gene. V was clipped by 4 bases and J by 3 bases; unmatched bases: 8. The CDR3 DNA sequence: TGCGCCAGCAGCAGGGATCTAGCGGGAGCTACAGATACGCAGTATTTT. This translates into CASSRDLAGATDTQYF.

V is TRBV6-5 and J is TRBJ1-1, with TRBD1 matching 7 bases. The CDR3 has 13 amino acids. Germline CDR1 is MNHEY and CDR2 is SVGAGI. V shed 6 bases, J shed 1 base, and the junction held 2 bases outside the gene matches. The CDR3 coding sequence is TGTGCCAGCAGGACAGGGTCGAACACTGAAGCTTTCTTT. Its translation: CASRTGSNTEAFF.

Only a few counts were recorded for this clone. The chain links TRBV5-6 to TRBJ2-7, with 10 bases aligning to TRBD1. Germline CDR1 reads SGHDT; CDR2 reads YYEEEE. CDR3 size: 14 residues. The V gene end was trimmed by 4 bases and the J gene end by 8 bases; junction bases not matched to a gene: 9. DNA for the CDR3: TGTGCCAGCAGCGTAAGGACAGGGGGACGAAAGCAGTACTTC. It translates to CASSVRTGGRKQYF.

The CDR3 DNA follows: TGTGCCAGCAGCGGGACTAGCGAATACAATGAGCAGTTCTTC. Translating it yields CASSGTSEYNEQFF. The chain is built from TRBV2 and TRBJ2-1, with 10 bases identical to TRBD2. CDR1 SNHLY and CDR2 FYNNEI come from the germline V gene. The CDR3 runs to 14 residues. Germline trimming cut 6 bases from V and 4 bases from J; bases unmatched to any gene: 3.

V and J are TRBV11-2 and TRBJ1-2; D is perhaps TRBD1 (6 bases). The CDR3 extends over 14 amino acids. Germline CDR1 and CDR2: SGHAT and FQNNGV. V was cut by 0 bases and J by 4 bases, with 9 bases left in between. The DNA of the CDR3 is TGTGCCAGCAGCTTAGATCAGGGGTCCTATGGCTACACCTTC. Amino acids: CASSLDQGSYGYTF.

This clone is medium-sized in the sample. The chain uses TRBV6-1 and TRBJ2-2; no firm D call. V lost 2 bases, J lost 4 bases, and 11 bases lay in between. The CDR3 sequence is 15 residues long. Germline assignment: CDR1 MNHNS and CDR2 SASEGT. CDR3 coding DNA: TGTGCCAGCAGTGAAAACCCAGGCGGCACCGGGGAGCTGTTTTTT. Translated: CASSENPGGTGELFF.

The chain has TRBV5-1 and TRBJ1-5, with D possibly TRBD1 on 6 matching bases. V shed 8 bases and J shed 0 bases, with 12 bases lying between them. This CDR3 has 14 residues. Germline loops: CDR1 SGHRS, CDR2 YFSETQ. CDR3 sequence (DNA): TGCGCCAGGGGGGCTCAATCTAGCAATCAGCCCCAGCATTTT. Its protein is CARGAQSSNQPQHF. Filled out from reference TRBV5-1 and TRBJ1-5, the complete variable domain reads KAGVTQTPRYLIKTRGQQVTLSCSPISGHRSVSWYQQTPGQGLQFLFEYFSETQRNKGNFPGRFSGRQFSNSRSEMNVSTLELGDSALYLCARGAQSSNQPQHFGDGTRLSIL.

V usage is TRBV30 and J usage is TRBJ2-3; TRBD2 aligns across 11 bases. The germline V gene encodes CDR1 GTSNPN and CDR2 SVGIG (reference sequence). The CDR3 consists of 15 residues. V was pared by 4 bases and J by 1 base, with 4 bases of the junction left unmatched. The CDR3 nucleotides read TGTGCCTGGACTAGCGGGGGGCTCGGCACAGATACGCAGTATTTT. Its translation: CAWTSGGLGTDTQYF.

A single count supports this clone. V is TRBV5-6 and J is TRBJ2-7; 11 nucleotides match TRBD1. Germline CDR1 and CDR2: SGHDT and YYEEEE. The V and J ends lost 4 bases and 4 bases, in that order; junction bases with no gene match: 1. The CDR3 contains 13 residues. The DNA for the CDR3 is TGTGCCAGCAGCAGGGACAGGGGGTACGAGCAGTACTTC. This codes for CASSRDRGYEQYF.

J is TRBJ2-7 and V is TRBV27; 8 bases are a match to TRBD2. CDR3 length: 13 amino acids. Trimming cost V 4 bases and J 3 bases; bases outside gene matches: 2. The V gene's germline CDR1 is MNHEY and CDR2 SMNVEV (reference sequence). The CDR3 region has the DNA TGTGCCAGCAGTTACCTAGCGGGCTACGAGCAGTACTTC. This sequence encodes CASSYLAGYEQYF.

The CDR3 region is CAWSSATTYEQFF. CDR3 nucleotides: TGTGCCTGGAGCTCGGCGACCACCTATGAGCAGTTCTTC. V is TRBV30 and J is TRBJ2-1; no firm D call. The germline V gene has CDR1 GTSNPN and CDR2 SVGIG (reference sequence). CDR3 length: 13 amino acids. The V end lost 3 bases, the J end lost 8 bases, and 14 bases lay between the germline ends.